This T cell receptor beta chain was sequenced during a study of cytomegalovirus exposure and HLA in healthy donors (dated by TCRdb to 2016 to 2017). Describing the broader study: An earlier analysis of some 550 of the donors reported 250 to 350 Gb of sequence data and about 100 million unique TCR beta sequences from about 180 million T cells. About 280 gigabases of sequencing data and around 85 million unique TCR sequences made up an early release that covered several hundred HLA-typed donors. Of the roughly 390 genotyped donors, over 80% were placed in the genetic ancestry cluster associated with self-reported Caucasian donors. The study aimed to test whether cataloging public T cell receptors could reveal signatures of past pathogen exposure. Using immunosequencing, the study profiled T cell repertoires from about 620 subjects and related those repertoires to cytomegalovirus serostatus. A separate validation cohort of about 110 different subjects was used in addition to the roughly 640-subject first cohort. To predict cytomegalovirus infection status, the study combined high-throughput TCR immunosequencing, statistical association of individual TCRs with disease status, and machine learning. A later analysis re-analyzed previously published TCR beta repertoires from approximately 700 donors and added high-resolution HLA genotyping to study TCR occurrence patterns. Rather than drawing on any new phenotypic data, the later analysis identified candidate immune exposures from TCR beta sequences and the way those sequences occurred across donors. In an earlier analysis of more than 550 of the donors, high-throughput TCR beta sequencing was used to judge whether each TCR beta V gene segment behaved as functional or pseudogenic. Donor age, sex, ethnicity and CMV serostatus were compiled alongside the repertoire data. In a later genetic analysis, genome-wide SNP genotypes for about three fifths of the roughly 670 donors were used, and that subset was treated as a discovery cohort. Every repertoire in the discovery cohort had been generated on one and the same sequencing platform. HLA typing covered class I and class II loci at four-digit resolution. The number of donors typed differed by locus, with about 629-630 for A, B, C, DRB1 and DQB1, around 500 for DQA1, nearly 610 for DPA1, and under 490 for DPB1. About 5 DR-DQ haplotypes were handled as single units for association and clustering, since linkage in the cohort was strong. Across approximately 400 genotyped donors of the cohort, an average of roughly 230,000 unique TCR beta nucleotide sequences per donor were sequenced, and around 19% of those sequences were non-productive.

V is shortened by 1 base, J by 6 bases, and the region joining them spans 10 bases. The CDR3 has 14 amino acids, counting the end cysteine and phenylalanine. Of all the DNA, just the CDR3 is kept, 42 bases in frame from base 1. The germline V gene sets CDR1 to ENHRY and CDR2 to SYGVKD. Library preparation employed the immunoSEQ multiplex PCR assay. A mixture of 60 forward primers for TCR Vbeta segments and 13 reverse primers for TCR Jbeta segments was used in the multiplex PCR. Amplification of the CDR3 region of rearranged TCR beta genes was performed with a multiplex PCR assay on genomic DNA. Amplified TCR beta libraries were sequenced as 87-base-pair reads on the Illumina HiSeq System. The paper's data handling went like this. In a later analysis, approximately 74 million unique TCR beta chains were counted across the approximately 640 repertoires, and some 10 million of these chains were shared by at least two donors. To remove PCR and sequencing errors, raw reads were error-corrected and collapsed into unique sequences using a nearest-neighbor algorithm that merged closely related sequences. Alignment of CDR3 sequences to IMGT reference sequences was used to assign V, D and J gene segments. For a sequence to be retained, a match of at least six nucleotides to both a V gene segment and a J gene segment was required. A rearrangement was called productive if the CDR3 had no stop codons and remained in frame with V and J, and every other rearrangement was called non-productive. CDR3 was defined by IMGT convention, running from the second conserved V-encoded cysteine to the conserved J-encoded phenylalanine. The earlier analysis of about 610 of the donors excluded any sequence lacking an unambiguous match to a single V gene segment. An earlier analysis of 550 to 650 of the donors classified V segments as functional when productive rearrangements were above 56.7% and as segregating when the standard deviation between donors was above 5%. To diagnose cytomegalovirus status from the catalog of TCR beta chain sequences, a statistical classification framework was built. In a later analysis, V and J genes were assigned by comparing TCR nucleotide sequences against IMGT/GENE-DB human TR gene sequences. A later analysis assigned CDR3 sequences and most-parsimonious VDJ recombination scenarios with the TCRdist pipeline. A later analysis defined each TCR beta chain by its CDR3 amino acid sequence plus V-gene family, and excluded reads lacking a unique V-gene family. To address suspected cross-contamination and a sequencing artifact, a later analysis removed under 600 highly shared, low-generation-probability nucleotide sequences. For each public chain, a later analysis derived a clonal expansion index from normalized ranks of inferred template counts within each repertoire. In a later analysis, generation probabilities were computed using a VDJ recombination model fitted to out-of-frame rearrangements, and the results were checked against IGoR. In a later analysis, hypergeometric tests were used to score TCR-TCR, TCR-HLA and TCR-CMV co-occurrence, with a repertoire-size bias correction applied to TCR pairs. A later analysis estimated false discovery rates by permuting HLA or CMV assignments 20 times. In a later analysis, co-occurring TCRs were grouped with DBSCAN, and TCRdist sequence similarity was added when clustering was performed within HLA-allele-positive subsets. Repertoires with fewer than 30,000 or more than 120,000 public chains were left out of co-occurrence clustering, as were about 5 repertoires with anomalous nucleotide sharing. Here the immuneACCESS table is served through TCRdb, limited to in-frame sequences with V and J called. Missing clones are a known gap in these copies; in checked studies unresolved V genes cover under half, and the rest lacks a known reason. V and J calls and clone size are copied from that table; D and trimming were computed from the DNA. For this sample the table gives roughly 130,000 clones, of which roughly four fifths were detected only once. The top ten hold 5.8% of the sample.

In total, approximately 610 healthy bone marrow donors made up the cohort. All cohort members were sampled while nominally healthy, although unrecorded immune exposures were likely present. The donor tested CMV seropositive and was one of the 289 seropositive cohort members. A peripheral blood sample was provided by each donor, and peripheral blood mononuclear cells were used for TCR beta sequencing. The Qiagen DNeasy Blood Extraction Kit was used to extract genomic DNA from the blood cell samples. About this clone itself: This receptor's antigen is unknown. No base qualities exist here, and no much larger clone lies one base off it.

What the study reported, not specific to this receptor: A later genetic analysis associated a missense DCLRE1C variant with V-gene and J-gene trimming of TCR beta chains, and an independent cohort replicated the association. A further reported finding was that TCR beta sequences accurately predicted the HLA-A and HLA-B alleles for most subjects in the first cohort. A later analysis associated around 16,000 TCR beta sequences with specific HLA alleles at a false discovery rate of 0.05. A later genetic analysis reported fewer N-insertions in productive TCRs among donors in an Asian-associated ancestry cluster than the approximately 670-donor mean. Correlated functional status among segregating V segments might be attributable to linkage disequilibrium, but an unknown experimental factor could not be ruled out. A later analysis reported that several top co-occurrence clusters appeared linked to parvovirus B19, influenza, CMV and Epstein-Barr virus. A later analysis found that TCR association rates varied across HLA loci, with DRB1 alleles showing the most associated TCRs and HLA-C alleles the fewest. In both the original and validation cohorts, the classifier was reported to diagnose cytomegalovirus status with high specificity and sensitivity. The study listed 150 to 200 TCR beta chains as associated with cytomegalovirus. Because some donors lacked HLA typing at each locus, the association tests relied only on the typed subset. Some IMGT-functional V segments, including TRBV6-2 and TRBV6-3, could not be distinguished by the 87-base-pair reads and were therefore excluded. When HLA alleles, especially DR and DQ, strongly co-occurred, TCR associations were difficult to assign to individual alleles. A later analysis found that HLA-associated TCR beta chains were more clonally expanded and had lower generation probabilities than equally common non-associated chains. In this cohort, only TCR beta chains were sequenced, and detectable features were limited by the absence of alpha or paired-chain data. Roughly uniform sequencing depth across donors was assumed in presence/absence analyses, although this assumption may not hold. In vitro tests confirmed that a few of the cytomegalovirus-associated TCR beta chains recognize cytomegalovirus antigens. The authors suggested that the approach could potentially be extended to other disease states and immunological phenotypes. Because counts were too low, 15 to 20 rarely observed V segments, including chromosome 9 orphons, were excluded from the earlier analysis of 587 of the donors. A cluster of highly shared sequence variants was judged likely to be a technical artifact of the sequencing pipeline. According to a later analysis, most CMV-associated TCR beta chains appeared to be HLA-restricted, and the HLA associations seemed to be driven largely by CMV exposure. Most TCR sequences were observed very rarely across donors, whereas some public TCRs were present in many individuals. The only immune exposure information available for the cohort was CMV serostatus. In an earlier analysis of several hundred of the donors, most TCR beta V segments were observed in productive rearrangements about 87% or about 30% of the time, broadly matching IMGT annotations.

The TCR originated in a woman in her 50s in good health and CMV-seropositive. The V and J segments used are TRBV10-3 and TRBJ2-1; a weak D assignment points to TRBD1 (5 bases agree). The source material was PBMCs. The nucleotide sequence is TGTGCCATCAGTGAGTTTAGGACAAGCAATGAGCAGTTCTTC. Its translation reads: CAISEFRTSNEQFF.